This T cell receptor beta chain was observed in a study of blood T cell repertoires in COVID-19 (dated by TCRdb to the early 2020s). Study-level background: Collaborator samples came from the United States, Italy and Spain and covered acute and convalescent phases of COVID-19. The material from the prospective study consisted of cDNA or gDNA derived from T cells, B-cell-depleted T cells, or PBMCs. Subjects who had been exposed to COVID-19, were actively infected with it, or had recovered from it provided the deeply sampled blood TCRbeta repertoires that made up the dataset. A freely available public database, intended as a resource for researchers studying the immune response to SARS-CoV-2, is where the repertoires were released. The samples were drawn from the first 160 participants of the ongoing ImmuneRACE study and from 1,254 subjects provided by 6 global collaborators. Sample metadata almost always included a de-identified subject ID, COVID-19 status, age in years and sex. Where available, HLA class I and class II types were obtained from metadata supplied by the sample provider rather than from assay-based typing.

In the prospective study, participants were about 18 to 95 years old, resided in about two dozen geographic areas of the United States, and were enrolled through a virtual design. In the prospective study, participants were assigned to cohorts based on the clinical history participants reported in a screening survey and a study questionnaire. Recovered participants in ImmuneRACE Cohort 3 were defined by two consecutive negative NP/OP PCR tests, clearance by a healthcare professional, or resolution of symptoms. In the prospective study, mobile phlebotomists collected whole blood, serum and a nasopharyngeal or oropharyngeal swab from each participant. Participants in the prospective study had the option to provide additional blood draws and questionnaires over an approximately 2-month period. Prospective study blood samples were shipped either frozen or at room temperature before DNA extraction.

TCRbeta CDR3 regions were amplified from genomic DNA by means of the immunoSEQ Assay, a bias-controlled multiplex PCR. The original methods were these. Within the assay, amplification of reference gene primers was used to estimate how many nucleated cells each sample contained. To quantify the absolute abundance of each unique TCRbeta CDR3 rearrangement, sequence reads were collapsed and filtered. Productive Simpson clonality was computed per sample as the square root of Simpson's diversity index over productive rearrangements. TCRdb re-hosts the immuneACCESS table, in-frame sequences only. Its copies lack some clones; in the studies checked, an unresolved V gene accounts for under half of them, and the cause for the rest is not known. V, J and clone size are taken as reported in that table, and D and trimming were inferred from the DNA itself. The sample profile shows some 250,000 clones; approximately 85% of them were found once. Of the sample, 1.9% is held by the ten largest clones.

This clone has a count of ten or more. Which antigen it targets is not known. Base qualities are not at hand, and no much larger clone is one base apart. What the work shows at the level of the full study, not this receptor alone: How much clinical and demographic metadata was included differed by source and by participant, and the metadata was provided uncurated.

V lost 7 bases and J lost 8 bases, and the count of bases not matched to a germline gene is 8. The CDR1 and CDR2 encoded by the germline V gene are MNHEY and SVGAGI. Reading from cysteine to phenylalanine, the CDR3 counts 14 amino acids. Left in the record is the CDR3 DNA by itself, 42 bases read in frame from the first base. This sequence originates from a woman aged 45 to 65 who had recovered from COVID-19. This sequence uses TRBV6-5 and TRBJ1-4; 9 central nucleotides agree with TRBD1. Source material: PBMCs or T cells enriched from blood (not recorded which). This receptor has the CDR3 CASTLGQGSEKLFF. The nucleotide sequence is TGTGCCAGCACCCTGGGACAGGGATCCGAAAAACTGTTTTTT.